The 30 T cell receptor beta chains presented below share a single source sample, sequenced in a study of regulatory T cells in long-lasting Graves disease. Time point here: persistent/refractory GD, antithyroid drugs over 5 years with positive TRAb. The TCR library used RNA extracted from PBMCs. Both iRepertoire HTBI primers and Arm-PCR of CDR3 regions were used to build the TCR beta libraries. Each CDR3 protein gets one entry after TCRdb re-called the multiplex PCR reads with MiXCR. The data hold 500,000 to 800,000 distinct CDR3 sequences, with 25% to 35% observed a single time. This sample comprised peripheral blood mononuclear cells (PBMCs), obtained when the disease was refractory, from a patient treated with antithyroid drugs. The receptor source for this set is a female donor with Graves disease.

Comments on this clonotype: One end of the junction does not line up with germline, which may come from a read error. Here the CDR3 reads CASSSGTGESTQPQHF. The DNA for the CDR3 is TGTGCCAGCAGCTCGGGGACAGGGGAAAGCACTCAGCCCCAGCATTTT. V usage is TRBV5-6 and J usage is TRBJ1-5; 10 bases match TRBD1. The CDR3 runs 16 residues. Germline-derived CDR1 and CDR2 are SGHDT and YYEEEE.

This clonotype was detected a few times. CDR3 sequence: CASSHGRTNYGYTF. In nucleotides, the CDR3 is TGTGCCAGCAGCCATGGGAGAACTAACTATGGCTACACCTTC. V usage is TRBV3-1 and J usage is TRBJ1-2; D unresolved. V was shortened by 3 bases and J by 0 bases, with 8 bases between the two germline ends. The CDR3 is 14 amino acids. CDR1 and CDR2 (germline): LGHDT, YNNKEL (reference sequence).

There are a few counts of this clonotype. The V and J genes are TRBV30 and TRBJ1-2; the D is unclear. Germline CDR1 GTSNPN, CDR2 SVGIG (reference sequence). The CDR3 consists of 11 residues. V lost 8 bases and J 4 bases, leaving 11 bases between the germline ends. The CDR3 here is CALQVGYGYTF. The CDR3 DNA sequence: TGTGCCCTTCAAGTGGGCTATGGCTACACCTTC. Together with reference TRBV30 and TRBJ1-2, the CDR3 gives the full variable domain: SQTIHQWPATLVQPVGSPLSLECTVEGTSNPNLYWYRQAAGRGLQLLFYSVGIGQISSEVPQNLSASRPQDRQFILSSKKLLLSDSGFYLCALQVGYGYTFGSGTRLTVV.

This clonotype has just a few counts. The CDR3 loop reads CASTTAPGNTEAFF. In nucleotides, the CDR3 is TGTGCCAGCACCACCGCCCCAGGGAACACTGAAGCTTTCTTT. The rearrangement links TRBV27 to TRBJ1-1; D gene ambiguous. V shed 7 bases and J shed 1 base, with 13 bases lying between them. Germline V CDR1 and CDR2: MNHEY, SMNVEV (reference sequence). The CDR3 is made up of 14 amino acids.

J is TRBJ1-2 and V is TRBV6-1, with TRBD1 matching 8 bases. From germline, CDR1 is MNHNS and CDR2 SASEGT. The trim removed 5 bases at V and 5 bases at J, leaving 16 bases unmatched. The CDR3 is made up of 17 amino acids. Here the CDR3 DNA reads TGTGCCAGCAGTCGTACCTTGCGTTTAGGACAGGGATATGGCTACACCTTC. Protein sequence: CASSRTLRLGQGYGYTF.

This clonotype was detected a few times. This chain connects TRBV12-3 or TRBV12-4 to TRBJ1-6; D not resolved. The V end was cut by 4 bases, the J end by 2 bases, with 6 bases between. This CDR3 has 14 residues. CDR3 bases: TGTGCCAGCAGTTCCCGAACCTATAATTCACCCCTCCACTTT. Translation gives CASSSRTYNSPLHF.

This clonotype appeared many times. The gene calls are TRBV27 and TRBJ1-1, with 9 bases identical to TRBD1. Trimming removed 6 bases from V and 0 bases from J; junction bases left unmatched: 5. Looked up from germline, CDR1 is MNHEY and CDR2 is SMNVEV (reference sequence). The CDR3 loop spans 15 amino acids. In DNA, the CDR3 is TGTGCCAGCAGGAGCTGGGACAGGGTGAACACTGAAGCTTTCTTT. It encodes CASRSWDRVNTEAFF.

The table lists this clonotype with many counts. The junction does not match germline at one end; this may be a read error. This rearrangement joins TRBV12-3 or TRBV12-4 to TRBJ1-1; D is unclear. The length of the CDR3 is 13 residues. The CDR3: CASSLGLKTEAFF. DNA for the CDR3: TGTGCCAGCAGTTTGGGTTTGAAGACTGAAGCTTTCTTT.

This sequence joins TRBV3-1 and TRBJ1-2; 7 nucleotides line up with TRBD1. This CDR3 has 14 residues. The germline CDR1 and CDR2 sequences are LGHDT and YNNKEL (reference sequence). The ends lost 0 bases at V and 6 bases at J; junction bases unmatched: 4. CDR3 in amino acids: CASSQDRQGDGYTF. CDR3 nucleotides: TGTGCCAGCAGCCAAGATCGGCAGGGGGATGGCTACACCTTC.

A few counts support this clonotype. The chain's CDR3 is CASSSDWSQPQHF. CDR3 DNA sequence: TGCGCCAGCAGCTCCGATTGGAGTCAGCCCCAGCATTTT. V is TRBV5-1 and J is TRBJ1-5, with D unclear. The ends were cut back, 3 bases at V and 6 bases at J, with 10 bases in the middle. Per the germline V gene, CDR1 is SGHRS and CDR2 is YFSETQ. The CDR3 is made up of 13 amino acids.

The V call is TRBV29-1, the J call TRBJ1-1, with D possibly being TRBD1 (6 bases). CDR3 length: 14 amino acids. With 4 bases removed from V and 4 bases from J, the gap between germline ends came to 16 bases. Looked up from germline, CDR1 is SQVTM and CDR2 is ANQGSEA. The CDR3 sequence is CSVGLGAQGTEAFF. CDR3 DNA: TGCAGCGTTGGCTTGGGGGCGCAGGGCACTGAAGCTTTCTTT.

This clonotype was counted between two and nine times. The V gene is TRBV29-1, the J gene TRBJ2-7; D might be TRBD1 or TRBD2, each matching 5 bases. Trimming removed 4 bases from V and 4 bases from J, with 11 bases in between. The CDR3 is 12 amino acids. In germline, CDR1 is SQVTM, CDR2 ANQGSEA. CDR3 sequence reads: CSVVTRGYEQYF. CDR3 nucleotide sequence: TGCAGCGTTGTTACTAGGGGATACGAGCAGTACTTC.

This clonotype has just a few counts. The CDR3 protein is CAWSHLGGEKLFF. CDR3 nucleotide sequence: TGTGCCTGGAGCCACCTCGGAGGGGAAAAACTGTTTTTT. The V gene is TRBV30, the J gene TRBJ1-4; no definite D call. The CDR3 sequence is 13 residues long. V was shortened by 3 bases and J by 8 bases, with 13 bases between the two germline ends. Germline CDR1 GTSNPN, CDR2 SVGIG (reference sequence).

J is TRBJ1-6 and V is TRBV28; a possible D gene is TRBD1 (5 bases). The CDR3 loop spans 16 amino acids. The germline CDR1 and CDR2 sequences are MDHEN and SYDVKM. V was cut by 6 bases and J by 7 bases, with 19 bases left in between. The CDR3 loop reads CASRHDSDPANSPLHF. The CDR3 DNA sequence: TGTGCCAGCAGGCATGACAGCGACCCAGCGAATTCACCCCTCCACTTT.

The chain links TRBV3-1 to TRBJ2-7; possible D gene TRBD1, 6 bases. Trimming cost V 6 bases and J 5 bases, with 14 bases left between them. This CDR3 has 13 residues. Looked up from germline, CDR1 is LGHDT and CDR2 is YNNKEL (reference sequence). The CDR3 DNA is TGTGCCAGCAGTTCTCGAAACAGGGACGAGCAGTACTTC. Translating gives CASSSRNRDEQYF.

V is TRBV12-5 and J is TRBJ1-1; 10 bases are shared with TRBD1. The CDR3 is 14 amino acids. Per germline, CDR1 LGHNT and CDR2 FRNRAP. J was trimmed by 2 bases and V by 7 bases; bases with no gene match: 4. The CDR3, as DNA: TGTGCTAGTGTCATGACAGGGGGCAACACTGAAGCTTTCTTT. Its translation is CASVMTGGNTEAFF.

This chain uses TRBV29-1 with TRBJ1-1; D unresolved. Germline values: CDR1 SQVTM, CDR2 ANQGSEA. CDR3 size: 13 residues. The V gene lost 3 bases and the J gene lost 3 bases, with 11 bases spanning the gap. CDR3 sequence (DNA): TGCAGCGTTGACTTGGGCTACGACACTGAAGCTTTCTTT. Translation: CSVDLGYDTEAFF. Combining the CDR3 with reference TRBV29-1 and TRBJ1-1 gives the whole variable domain SAVISQKPSRDICQRGTSLTIQCQVDSQVTMMFWYRQQPGQSLTLIATANQGSEATYESGFVIDKFPISRPNLTFSTLTVSNMSPEDSSIYLCSVDLGYDTEAFFGQGTRLTVV.

The chain employs TRBV4-1 and TRBJ2-7; 11 bases are shared with TRBD2. Germline CDR1 reads MGHRA; CDR2 reads YSYEKL. This CDR3 is built from 16 residues. J lost 5 bases, V lost 3 bases, and 9 bases had no gene match. This CDR3 is CASSHPPLGLADEQYF. The CDR3 nucleotides read TGCGCCAGCAGCCATCCCCCTCTGGGACTAGCGGACGAGCAGTACTTC.

The table lists this clonotype with a count of one. The chain links TRBV25-1 to TRBJ2-7; D may be TRBD1 (6 bases). The CDR3 spans 14 residues. Trimming left V 6 bases short and J 5 bases short, with 17 bases between. Per germline, CDR1 MGHDK and CDR2 SYGVNS. Written as DNA, the CDR3 is TGTGCCAGCAGCCGAGGGCGAAACAGGGACGAGCAGTACTTC. Its protein is CASSRGRNRDEQYF.

In its sample, this clonotype was seen a few times. V usage is TRBV11-2 and J usage is TRBJ1-5; D is uncertain. The CDR3 spans 13 residues. V lost 3 bases and J 10 bases, leaving 13 bases between the germline ends. CDR1 is SGHAT and CDR2 is FQNNGV in the germline V gene. CDR3 DNA sequence: TGTGCCAGCAGCTTGAAGACCGACGCTCCCCAGCATTTT. It translates to CASSLKTDAPQHF.

V usage is TRBV5-1 and J usage is TRBJ1-2, with 10 bases aligning to TRBD1. The CDR3 covers 15 residues. Germline V lookup: CDR1 SGHRS, CDR2 YFSETQ. J was trimmed by 6 bases and V by 4 bases; bases with no gene match: 9. Here the CDR3 reads CASSHRTGGINGYTF. The CDR3 DNA reads TGCGCCAGCAGCCATAGGACAGGGGGAATTAATGGCTACACCTTC.

The V gene is TRBV6-6, the J gene TRBJ1-1, with D possibly TRBD1 on 5 matching bases. V lost 0 bases and J 6 bases, leaving 11 bases between the germline ends. The CDR3 is 14 amino acids. Per germline, CDR1 MNHNY and CDR2 SVGAGI (reference sequence). CDR3 nucleotides: TGTGCCAGCAGTTACTCGACGGGGGGTGCTGAAGCTTTCTTT. Its protein is CASSYSTGGAEAFF.

This clonotype was observed a handful of times. J is TRBJ1-1 and V is TRBV11-1; D might be TRBD1 (5 bases). Deletions cut 7 bases from V and 2 bases from J, with 17 bases between. The CDR3 extends over 15 amino acids. Per the germline V gene, CDR1 is SGHAT and CDR2 is FQDESV (reference sequence). CDR3 nucleotides: TGTGCCAGCATCGGGGGTAGGGGTCCTAACACTGAAGCTTTCTTT. Protein: CASIGGRGPNTEAFF.

This clonotype was recorded many times. The CDR3 protein is CASNTGQGMRNQPQHF. The DNA of the CDR3 is TGTGCCAGCAATACGGGACAGGGGATGCGCAATCAGCCCCAGCATTTT. The chain uses TRBV2 and TRBJ1-5; 10 nucleotides agree with TRBD1. V trimming: 7 bases; J trimming: 2 bases; junction bases outside the gene matches: 8. There are 16 residues in the CDR3. Germline V CDR1 and CDR2: SNHLY, FYNNEI.

The rearrangement uses TRBV5-1 and TRBJ1-1; TRBD1 might be the D (6 bases). The germline CDR1 and CDR2 sequences are SGHRS and YFSETQ. The CDR3 is 16 amino acids. V dropped 4 bases and J dropped 3 bases, with 19 bases sitting between them. The chain's CDR3 is CASSEGNRNRDTEAFF. The CDR3 coding sequence is TGCGCCAGCAGCGAGGGCAATCGGAACAGGGACACTGAAGCTTTCTTT.

The chain employs TRBV6-1 and TRBJ1-5; unclear D gene. Germline V CDR1 and CDR2: MNHNS, SASEGT. Between the trimmed V and J ends, which lost 6 bases and 11 bases, there was a span of 14 bases. The CDR3 length is 12 residues. The CDR3 loop reads CASRPTRGSQHF. CDR3 nucleotide sequence: TGTGCCAGCAGACCTACCCGGGGATCCCAGCATTTT.

The CDR3 coding sequence is TGTGCCTGGATAAAAGACTACGAGCAGTACTTC. It specifies CAWIKDYEQYF. The chain uses TRBV30 and TRBJ2-7; D call uncertain. Trimming pared 4 bases from V and 3 bases from J, leaving 7 bases between. Germline V gene data show CDR1 as GTSNPN and CDR2 as SVGIG (reference sequence). The length of the CDR3 is 11 residues.

This clonotype was recorded a few times. This chain connects TRBV27 to TRBJ1-2; D gene ambiguous. Between the trimmed V and J ends, which lost 2 bases and 1 base, there was a span of 11 bases. The CDR3 contains 15 residues. From germline, CDR1 is MNHEY and CDR2 SMNVEV (reference sequence). The CDR3 DNA sequence: TGTGCCAGCAGTTTAATCGGGAGGTATAACTATGGCTACACCTTC. It encodes CASSLIGRYNYGYTF.

This chain joins TRBV13 and TRBJ2-3; D possibly matches TRBD1 or TRBD2 (5 bases each). This CDR3 is built from 16 residues. V was clipped by 4 bases and J by 0 bases, with 14 bases between them. Germline lookup yields CDR1 PRHDT and CDR2 FYEKMQ (reference sequence). The CDR3 loop reads CASSSRGAVSTDTQYF. DNA for the CDR3: TGTGCCAGCAGCTCACGAGGGGCAGTTAGCACAGATACGCAGTATTTT.

The rearrangement joins TRBV5-1 to TRBJ1-1; D possibly corresponds to TRBD1 (6 bases). There are 16 residues in the CDR3. V was pared by 4 bases and J by 0 bases, with 16 bases between. Looked up from germline, CDR1 is SGHRS and CDR2 is YFSETQ. DNA of the CDR3: TGCGCCAGCAGCCCGGGACAATTTTTCATGAACACTGAAGCTTTCTTT. Translation gives CASSPGQFFMNTEAFF.